Listed below are T cell receptor beta chains from one sample, sequenced in a study of regulatory T cells in long-lasting Graves disease. TCRdb reanalysed the multiplex PCR reads using MiXCR and keeps one entry per CDR3 protein. This table has fewer than 400,000 distinct CDR3 sequences, roughly 20% appearing once. The input for sequencing was peripheral blood mononuclear cells (PBMCs), taken when the disease was refractory, from a patient treated with antithyroid drugs. The origin of the receptors is a female donor with Graves disease. CDR3s include the opening cysteine and the closing phenylalanine or tryptophan. The D gene is left open where the match is weak. Not every row has a clone size; where given, it reads once, few, many or a size class.

TRBJ2-1 | 14 | . | TRBV20-1 | TRBD2 | CSARSAGGPGEQFF | TGCAGTGCTAGATCCGCGGGAGGGCCCGGTGAGCAGTTCTTC
TRBJ1-1 | 13 | many | TRBV20-1 | . | CSARDGVNTEAFF | TGCAGTGCTAGAGATGGGGTGAACACTGAAGCTTTCTTT
TRBJ1-2 | 15 | few | TRBV4-1 | . | CASSQSHQYPGGYTF | TGCGCCAGCAGCCAATCTCACCAATACCCTGGGGGCTACACCTTC
TRBJ2-2 | 16 | many | TRBV28 | TRBD1 | CASTLGGTGTTGELFF | TGTGCCAGCACATTAGGGGGGACAGGAACAACCGGGGAGCTGTTTTTT
TRBJ1-6 | 18 | many | TRBV11-2 | . | CASSQEARGRLDNSPLHF | TGTGCCAGCAGCCAGGAAGCGAGGGGGAGGTTGGATAATTCACCCCTCCACTTT
TRBJ2-5 | 14 | many | TRBV25-1 | . | CASSEFSGQETQYF | TGTGCCAGCAGTGAATTTAGCGGCCAAGAGACCCAGTACTTC
TRBJ1-1 | 15 | many | TRBV12-5 | . | CASGKPGVQNTEAFF | TGTGCTAGTGGTAAACCCGGGGTTCAGAACACTGAAGCTTTCTTT
TRBJ2-3 | 12 | few | TRBV6-1 | . | CASTNRPDTQYF | TGTGCCAGCACCAATCGGCCAGATACGCAGTATTTT
TRBJ2-7 | 15 | many | TRBV28 | TRBD2 | CASSALAGLSYEQYF | TGTGCCAGCAGCGCCCTAGCGGGACTCTCCTACGAGCAGTACTTC
TRBJ2-3 | 15 | . | TRBV19 | . | CASSIRDGPTDTQYF | TGTGCCAGTAGTATACGGGACGGACCCACAGATACGCAGTATTTT
TRBJ1-2 | 16 | few | TRBV19 | TRBD1 | CASSDPGTGTPGGYTF | TGTGCCAGTAGTGACCCCGGGACAGGAACCCCGGGTGGCTACACCTTC
TRBJ2-5 | 13 | many | TRBV24-1 | . | CATSEPGRGTQYF | TGTGCCACCAGTGAACCGGGACGAGGGACCCAGTACTTC
TRBJ2-2 | 16 | many | TRBV10-3 | . | CAISPLGPPNTGELFF | TGTGCCATCAGCCCACTAGGGCCCCCCAACACCGGGGAGCTGTTTTTT
TRBJ1-2 | 12 | . | TRBV19 | . | CASSARWYGYTF | TGTGCCAGTAGCGCCCGGTGGTATGGCTACACCTTC
TRBJ1-4 | 15 | many | TRBV11-2 | . | CASRQIGTVREKLFF | TGTGCCAGCAGACAAATCGGGACGGTGCGAGAAAAACTGTTTTTT
TRBJ1-5 | 15 | few | TRBV24-1 | . | CATSESDGDNQPQHF | TGTGCCACCAGTGAAAGTGACGGGGACAATCAGCCCCAGCATTTT
TRBJ1-5 | 12 | . | TRBV19 | . | CASSVLGQPQHF | TGTGCCAGTAGTGTCTTGGGACAGCCCCAGCATTTT
TRBJ2-7 | 13 | many | TRBV28 | . | CASSWDFGYEQYF | TGTGCCAGCAGTTGGGACTTCGGGTACGAGCAGTACTTC
TRBJ2-4 | 15 | many | TRBV7-2 | TRBD1 | CASSRSATGGNIQYF | TGTGCCAGCAGCCGCTCCGCGACAGGGGGAAACATTCAGTACTTC
TRBJ1-4 | 16 | many | TRBV7-2 | . | CASSLKSTGLNEKLFF | TGTGCCAGCAGCTTAAAAAGTACAGGCCTTAATGAAAAACTGTTTTTT
TRBJ2-7 | 14 | . | TRBV5-1 | TRBD2 | CASSGGLGRHEQYF | TGCGCCAGCAGCGGAGGACTAGGCCGCCACGAGCAGTACTTC
TRBJ2-5 | 14 | few | TRBV25-1 | . | CASSESPPQETQYF | TGTGCCAGCAGTGAATCCCCTCCCCAAGAGACCCAGTACTTC
TRBJ1-2 | 13 | . | TRBV19 | TRBD1 | CASTGQGSYGYTF | TGTGCCAGTACCGGACAGGGCTCCTATGGCTACACCTTC
TRBJ2-7 | 17 | . | TRBV28 | TRBD2 | CASSFPQEAGVSYEQYF | TGTGCCAGCAGTTTCCCTCAGGAGGCGGGGGTTTCCTACGAGCAGTACTTC